What follows are 15 T cell receptor beta chains derived from one specimen sequenced in a study of response to subunit inactivated influenza vaccine. TCRdb analysed the RT-PCR reads with MiXCR anew, one entry per CDR3 protein. The sample consists of a few hundred thousand distinct CDR3 sequences, 22% of them appearing once. The sample consisted of PBMCs from blood, taken less than 22 months after vaccination. The receptors originated from a man aged 50 to 75 who received an inactivated influenza vaccine.

The genes are TRBV5-1 and TRBJ1-4; 12 bases agree with TRBD1. This CDR3 spans 17 amino acids. Germline V gene data show CDR1 as SGHRS and CDR2 as YFSETQ. After removal of 4 bases from V and 3 bases from J, the junction contained 7 bases not matched to a gene. The CDR3 sequence is CASSPRGQGASNEKLFF. Written as DNA, the CDR3 is TGCGCCAGCAGCCCCCGGGGACAGGGGGCCTCTAATGAAAAACTGTTTTTT.

This clonotype occurred many times. The rearrangement uses TRBV7-2 and TRBJ1-2; TRBD1 aligns across 7 bases. CDR1 SGHTA and CDR2 FQGNSA come from the germline V gene. The length of the CDR3 is 14 residues. J was trimmed by 4 bases and V by 4 bases; bases with no gene match: 6. This CDR3 is CASSYYRGSYGYTF. CDR3 nucleotide sequence: TGTGCCAGCAGCTACTACAGGGGAAGCTATGGCTACACCTTC.

This clonotype has a handful of counts. This chain uses TRBV5-1 with TRBJ2-7; 7 positions match TRBD1. Germline-derived CDR1 and CDR2 are SGHRS and YFSETQ. This CDR3 has 15 residues. J lost 2 bases, V lost 4 bases, and 9 bases had no gene match. The DNA for the CDR3 is TGCGCCAGCAGCCTAACAGGGGACCCCACCTACGAGCAGTACTTC. This gives the protein CASSLTGDPTYEQYF.

CDR3 nucleotide sequence: TGTGCCAGCAGGACATCCTCCAGCGAGCAGTACTTC. It encodes CASRTSSSEQYF. This rearrangement joins TRBV6-5 to TRBJ2-7; the D is unclear. The V gene's germline CDR1 is MNHEY and CDR2 SVGAGI. The CDR3 covers 12 residues. V lost 6 bases to trimming and J lost 6 bases, with 12 bases between them.

This clonotype was counted at least ten times. The chain is built from TRBV6-1 and TRBJ1-5, with 7 bases that match TRBD1. The CDR3 runs 15 residues. With V trimmed by 6 bases and J by 4 bases, 9 bases remained unmatched. CDR1 is MNHNS, CDR2 SASEGT, per germline. The CDR3 loop reads CASSIGTDLNQPQHF. CDR3 nucleotide sequence: TGTGCCAGCAGCATAGGGACAGACCTAAATCAGCCCCAGCATTTT.

The genes are TRBV5-4 and TRBJ2-5; D perhaps matches TRBD2 (7 bases). CDR3 size: 15 residues. From germline, CDR1 is SGHNT and CDR2 YYREEE (reference sequence). V dropped 4 bases and J dropped 2 bases, with 15 bases sitting between them. The CDR3 sequence: CASSPRGLGQETQYF. DNA of the CDR3: TGTGCCAGCAGCCCGCGGGGGCTGGGACAAGAGACCCAGTACTTC. Full variable domain (rest looked up from reference TRBV5-4 and TRBJ2-5): ETGVTQSPTHLIKTRGQQVTLRCSSQSGHNTVSWYQQALGQGPQFIFQYYREEENGRGNFPPRFSGLQFPNYSSELNVNALELDDSALYLCASSPRGLGQETQYFGPGTRLLVL.

This chain joins TRBV20-1 and TRBJ1-2; D not certain. Trimming pared 6 bases from V and 3 bases from J, leaving 14 bases between. CDR3 length equals 13 residues. Germline V lookup: CDR1 DFQATT, CDR2 SNEGSKA (reference sequence). Written as DNA, the CDR3 is TGCAGTGCCAGACTGAGGGTTGACTATGGCTACACCTTC. As protein: CSARLRVDYGYTF.

CDR3 residues: CASGELAGVEQFF. The CDR3 nucleotides are TGTGCCAGTGGTGAACTAGCGGGAGTCGAGCAGTTCTTC. This chain connects TRBV7-9 to TRBJ2-1, with TRBD2 matching over 11 bases. V trimming: 9 bases; J trimming: 10 bases; junction bases outside the gene matches: 8. This CDR3 contains 13 residues. Germline CDR1 is SEHNR and CDR2 is FQNEAQ (reference sequence).

This clonotype was seen more than once but under ten times. The chain is built from TRBV20-1 and TRBJ2-7; weak D call: TRBD1 (6 bases). Germline V CDR1 and CDR2: DFQATT, SNEGSKA (reference sequence). This CDR3 comprises 14 residues. Trimming cost V 6 bases and J 5 bases, with 20 bases left between them. The CDR3 DNA reads as TGCAGTGCGAACCCAGGGGCTGCCAGCCACGAGCAGTACTTC. Its translation is CSANPGAASHEQYF.

J is TRBJ2-7 and V is TRBV7-3, with 9 bases lining up with TRBD1. The V segment lost 5 bases and the J segment 4 bases; nucleotides outside the gene matches: 9. In germline, CDR1 is SGHTA, CDR2 FQGTGA. CDR3 size: 15 residues. The CDR3 region has the DNA TGTGCCAGCAGCAAACAGGGGGCGAGAGGTTACGAGCAGTACTTC. It translates to CASSKQGARGYEQYF.

This clonotype occurred a few times. The V call is TRBV12-3 or TRBV12-4, the J call TRBJ1-1; D uncertain. This CDR3 region has 15 residues. Trimming took off 5 bases at V and 2 bases at J, with 15 bases between the two ends. The CDR3: CASSPTIRGNTEAFF. CDR3 coding DNA: TGTGCCAGCAGTCCCACGATTCGGGGTAACACTGAAGCTTTCTTT.

The rearrangement uses TRBV12-3 or TRBV12-4 and TRBJ2-1; D remains ambiguous. This CDR3 has 14 amino acids. V gave up 7 bases and J gave up 6 bases, with 16 bases separating them. CDR3 amino acids: CASTPSHLTNEQFF. The CDR3 DNA reads as TGTGCCAGCACGCCCTCACACTTGACCAATGAGCAGTTCTTC.

The J gene is TRBJ2-5, the V gene TRBV6-2 or TRBV6-3; D possibly uses TRBD1 or TRBD2 (5 bases each). This CDR3 has 15 residues. CDR1 is MNHEY, CDR2 SVGEGT, per germline. V dropped 2 bases and J dropped 10 bases, with 20 bases sitting between them. The CDR3 loop reads CASSYTRPSSGRQYF. DNA for the CDR3: TGTGCCAGCAGTTACACTCGTCCTTCTTCGGGGCGCCAGTACTTC.

This clonotype turned up a few times. In nucleotides, the CDR3 is TGTGCCAGCAGCTTAGGAGGCGGCTACAATGAGCAGTTCTTC. Translated, it gives CASSLGGGYNEQFF. V is TRBV7-9 and J is TRBJ2-1; D not certain. Trimming took off 1 base at V and 3 bases at J, with 7 bases between the two ends. The germline V gene has CDR1 SEHNR and CDR2 FQNEAQ (reference sequence). The length of the CDR3 is 14 residues. The full variable domain, completed using reference TRBV7-9 and TRBJ2-1, is DTGVSQNPRHKITKRGQNVTFRCDPISEHNRLYWYRQTLGQGPEFLTYFQNEAQLEKSRLLSDRFSAERPKGSFSTLEIQRTEQGDSAMYLCASSLGGGYNEQFFGPGTRLTVL.

This clonotype was recorded once. V is TRBV5-1 and J is TRBJ1-1, with 9 bases fitting TRBD1. Germline assignment: CDR1 SGHRS and CDR2 YFSETQ. The CDR3 covers 16 residues. J was trimmed by 1 base and V by 0 bases; bases with no gene match: 4. In DNA, the CDR3 is TGCGCCAGCAGCTTGGCTCAGGGACAGGGGAACACTGAAGCTTTCTTT. Residues: CASSLAQGQGNTEAFF.